The 15 T cell receptor beta chains given below trace back to one sample, sequenced in a study of tumor-infiltrating lymphocytes in primary liver carcinoma. Making TCR beta cDNA involved 400 to 600 ng total RNA and a constant-region primer. Libraries for TCR beta were built through three nested multiplex PCR rounds, which together made up a slightly modified ARM-PCR procedure. Investigators reported that the first two PCR rounds, at 10 cycles each, used TRBV1-TRBV30 forward primers with a C-beta reverse primer. One entry per CDR3 protein, called by TCRdb with MiXCR from the multiplex PCR reads. The data contain about 110,000 distinct CDR3 sequences, roughly 80% of them singletons. The roughly 20-34 mg bulk tissue piece was not sorted before simultaneous RNA and DNA extraction. The sequenced sample was liver tumor tissue from sampling region 3. Subset indicated: tumor region T3, left-lateral pole. These receptors came from a man aged 40-55 years with primary liver carcinoma and hepatitis B virus infection.

The V gene is TRBV10-3, the J gene TRBJ2-7; TRBD2 is a possible D gene (7 bases). CDR1 and CDR2 from the germline V gene are ENHRY and SYGVKD. V dropped 5 bases and J dropped 5 bases, with 19 bases sitting between them. The CDR3 is made up of 15 amino acids. CDR3 DNA: TGTGCCATCAGTAATCGGGGGGCGGGAGTAGACGAGCAGTACTTC. Its protein product is CAISNRGAGVDEQYF.

The chain is built from TRBV19 and TRBJ2-1; the D gene is possibly TRBD2 (5 bases). The V end lost 6 bases, the J end lost 9 bases, and 12 bases lay between the germline ends. Looked up from germline, CDR1 is LNHDA and CDR2 is SQIVND (reference sequence). The CDR3 is 12 amino acids. DNA for the CDR3: TGTGCCAGTAGCGGGGTCTGGGGTGAGCAGTTCTTC. Protein sequence: CASSGVWGEQFF.

As regards this clonotype: The CDR3 ends on some other residue instead of the conserved phenylalanine or tryptophan, so this is likely a read error. V and J are TRBV7-9 and TRBJ2-5; D is unresolved. The V gene's germline CDR1 is SEHNR and CDR2 FQNEAQ (reference sequence). This CDR3 has 11 residues. The V end was cut by 9 bases, the J end by 4 bases, with 9 bases between. DNA of the CDR3: TGTGCCAGTAGCCTGATAGAGACCCAGTACTTA. This gives the protein CASSLIETQYL.

Worth noting for this clonotype: Compared with germline, one end of the junction differs, possibly owing to a read error. V and J are TRBV4-1 and TRBJ2-7, with 7 nucleotides matching TRBD2. The germline V gene encodes CDR1 MGHRA and CDR2 YSYEKL. The CDR3 has 15 amino acids. CDR3 in DNA: TGCGCCAGCAGCCAAGATTCCAGCGGGATTTACGACCAGTACTTC. Amino acid sequence: CASSQDSSGIYDQYF.

As for this clonotype: An end of the junction does not agree with germline; a read error may underlie this. This rearrangement joins TRBV6-1 to TRBJ2-7; 8 bases are shared with TRBD1. The CDR3 consists of 15 residues. Germline V CDR1 and CDR2: MNHNS, SASEGT. CDR3 sequence: CASSEGQDYSYKQYF. CDR3 bases: TGTGCCAGCAGTGAGGGACAGGATTACTCCTACAAGCAGTACTTC.

This clonotype was seen more than once but under ten times. The junction shows a germline mismatch at one end, possibly a read error. The chain couples TRBV11-2 to TRBJ2-1; TRBD2 might be the D (5 bases). The CDR3 is 15 amino acids. In germline, CDR1 is SGHAT, CDR2 FQNNGV. CDR3 DNA: TGTGCCAGCAGACCCGACATGAGCTCCTACAATGAGCGGCTCTTC. The encoded protein is CASRPDMSSYNERLF.

Concerning this clonotype: The junction and the germline gene differ at one end; a read error may be behind it. V and J are TRBV6-1 and TRBJ1-2, with 9 bases fitting TRBD1. This CDR3 is built from 13 residues. Germline V lookup: CDR1 MNHNS, CDR2 SASEGT. In DNA, the CDR3 is TGTGCCAGCATAGGACAGGGGATTTATGGATACACCTTC. This encodes CASIGQGIYGYTF.

V and J are TRBV11-2 and TRBJ2-5, with D possibly being TRBD2 (7 bases). The CDR3 loop spans 15 amino acids. Germline V CDR1 and CDR2: SGHAT, FQNNGV. CDR3 nucleotides: TGTGCTATCAGCTCAGGGGCTAGCGGACAAGAGACCCAGTACTTC. Its translation: CAISSGASGQETQYF. Complete variable domain (other parts from reference TRBV11-2 and TRBJ2-5): EAGVAQSPRYKIIEKRQSVAFWCNPISGHATLYWYQQILGQGPKLLIQFQNNGVVDDSQLPKDRFSAERLKGVDSTLKIQPAKLEDSAVYLCAISSGASGQETQYFGPGTRLLVL.

About this clonotype: Compared with germline, one end of the junction differs, possibly owing to a read error. This chain connects TRBV29-1 to TRBJ1-1; unclear D gene. CDR3 length equals 14 residues. The germline CDR1 and CDR2 sequences are SQVTM and ANQGSEA. CDR3 protein: CSVEDRGLLTEAFF. In nucleotides, the CDR3 is TGCAGCGTTGAAGATCGGGGTTTGCTCACTGAGGCTTTCTTT.

As regards this clonotype: The junction departs from the called germline gene at one end, perhaps through a read error. V usage is TRBV6-1 and J usage is TRBJ1-1; D ambiguous. Germline values: CDR1 MNHNS, CDR2 SASEGT. The CDR3 extends over 13 amino acids. The CDR3 here is CVSRRVCNTEAFF. The DNA of the CDR3 is TGTGTCAGCAGAAGAGTGTGTAACACTGAAGCTTTCTTT.

On this clonotype: This sequence may be a read error, since a much larger clone differs from it by one base. V is TRBV4-1 and J is TRBJ1-1; perhaps TRBD1 as D (6 bases). The length of the CDR3 is 14 residues. Germline assignment: CDR1 MGHRA and CDR2 YSYEKL. CDR3 nucleotide sequence: TGCGTCAGCAGCCGGGGGGCGGCTAACACTGAAGCTTTCTTT. Amino acid sequence: CVSSRGAANTEAFF.

In regard to this clonotype: One end of the junction varies from germline; a read error may be responsible. The chain links TRBV10-3 to TRBJ2-2; weak D call: TRBD1 (6 bases). CDR3 length: 14 residues. The germline gives CDR1 ENHRY, CDR2 SYGVKD. For the CDR3, the DNA is TGTGCCATGAGTGAGTCGACAGGCATCGGGGAGCTGTTTTTT. It is translated as CAMSESTGIGELFF.

The chain combines TRBV11-1 with TRBJ2-7; D not resolved. V gave up 6 bases and J gave up 4 bases, with 13 bases separating them. From germline, CDR1 is SGHAT and CDR2 FQDESV (reference sequence). The CDR3 spans 13 residues. CDR3 sequence reads: CASRGKQCYEQYF. The CDR3 DNA reads as TGTGCCAGCAGGGGGAAGCAATGTTACGAGCAGTACTTC.

This clonotype showed up just a few times. This may arise from a read error, as a much more abundant clone is one base away. This rearrangement joins TRBV28 to TRBJ1-2; D gene unclear. This CDR3 is 14 amino acids long. V dropped 5 bases and J dropped 7 bases, with 17 bases sitting between them. Looked up from germline, CDR1 is MDHEN and CDR2 is SYDVKM. The DNA of the CDR3 is TGTGCCAGCAGTCCAACTGACACGGTGGCTGGCTACACCTTC. This encodes CASSPTDTVAGYTF.

On this clonotype itself: A junction end diverges from the germline sequence, so it may reflect a read error. The chain is built from TRBV4-2 and TRBJ2-2, with D tentatively TRBD2 (6 bases). Germline V gene data show CDR1 as LGHNA and CDR2 as YNFKEQ. The CDR3 length is 14 residues. The CDR3 reads CASSQERSTGGLFF. CDR3 sequence (DNA): TGTGCCAGCAGCCAGGAACGTTCCACCGGGGGGCTGTTTTTT.